Below, 6 T cell receptor beta chains from the same sample are listed, as sequenced in a study of CD8+ T cells in alopecia areata. It was cDNA, reverse transcribed from extracted RNA, that served as the sequencing template. Repertoires were generated with immunoSEQ multiplex PCR, while TCRdb's copy carries only in-frame clones and drops some. Of about 90,000 clones listed, 44% were seen once; the top ten hold more than 15%. Treatment described: oral pan-JAK inhibitor, 5-10 mg twice daily. Sequences were derived from CD8+ T cells sorted from blood, sampled at week 24, from a patient treated with tofacitinib. These TCRs come from a human donor with alopecia areata.

The chain combines TRBV19 with TRBJ2-1; D unresolved. The V end lost 5 bases, the J end lost 2 bases, and 10 bases lay between the germline ends. Germline V gene data show CDR1 as LNHDA and CDR2 as SQIVND (reference sequence). The CDR3 is 14 amino acids. The CDR3 region is CASSPRLPYNEQFF. In DNA form, the CDR3 reads TGTGCCAGTAGTCCCCGACTTCCCTACAATGAGCAGTTCTTC.

This chain uses TRBV29-1 with TRBJ2-7, with TRBD2 identical over 9 bases. Germline values: CDR1 SQVTM, CDR2 ANQGSEA. Germline trimming cut 1 base from V and 5 bases from J; bases unmatched to any gene: 3. This CDR3 comprises 13 residues. The CDR3 region has the DNA TGCAGCGTTGAAGGGGGACTAGCCAACGAGCAGTACTTC. This codes for CSVEGGLANEQYF.

This clone was detected many times. This chain connects TRBV5-4 to TRBJ2-7; 11 bases are shared with TRBD1. Unmatched junction bases numbered 18, after V lost 4 bases and J lost 9 bases. From germline, CDR1 is SGHNT and CDR2 YYREEE (reference sequence). CDR3 size: 17 residues. CDR3 in amino acids: CASSQVALGTGGLGQYF. DNA of the CDR3: TGTGCCAGCAGCCAAGTAGCCCTCGGGACAGGGGGTTTGGGGCAGTACTTC.

The chain links TRBV5-4 to TRBJ1-2; D is undetermined. Germline CDR1 SGHNT, CDR2 YYREEE (reference sequence). V lost 3 bases and J 14 bases, leaving 14 bases between the germline ends. The CDR3 loop spans 11 amino acids. CDR3 nucleotide sequence: TGTGCCAGCAGCTCGGACGCGTTTAGGACCTTC. Its translation is CASSSDAFRTF.

The table lists this clone with a few counts. This chain uses TRBV6-6 with TRBJ2-7; a possible D gene is TRBD2 (6 bases). V lost 4 bases to trimming and J lost 3 bases, with 13 bases between them. The CDR3 consists of 14 residues. Germline CDR1 and CDR2: MNHNY and SVGAGI (reference sequence). CDR3 DNA sequence: TGTGCCAGCAGTTTGCGGGACGGAAACTACGAGCAGTACTTC. Protein sequence: CASSLRDGNYEQYF.

This chain links TRBV25-1 with TRBJ2-7; D not certain. CDR3 size: 11 residues. The germline V gene encodes CDR1 MGHDK and CDR2 SYGVNS. The V end was cut by 7 bases, the J end by 1 base, with 5 bases between. CDR3 region: CASTGSYEQYF. The CDR3 DNA reads TGTGCCAGCACTGGGTCCTACGAGCAGTACTTC.